The clone carrying this T cell receptor beta chain has at least ten counts. The data derive from a study of Graves' ophthalmopathy and Graves' hyperthyroidism. V lost 6 bases, J lost 2 bases, and 4 bases stayed unmatched. The CDR3 contains 15 residues. The V gene's germline CDR1 is SNHLY and CDR2 FYNNEI. No progression to ophthalmopathy over 18 months defined stable hyperthyroidism. Additional autoimmune diseases, uncontrolled infections, pregnancy or lactation disqualified patients. Clinical symptoms and serum thyroxine were used for diagnosis; TRAb, thyroid ultrasound and orbital computed tomography were also relied on. The PBMCs had their origin in 7.5 to 10 ml of fresh peripheral blood. CDR3 regions of TCR beta were amplified from RNA transcripts. Amplification began with first-round RT-PCR using HTBI primers, then second-round multiplex PCR was performed. Via MiXCR, TCRdb re-called the multiplex PCR reads, giving one row per CDR3 protein. In the table there are about 390,000 distinct CDR3 sequences, roughly 15% of which are singletons.

This chain connects TRBV2 to TRBJ2-6; TRBD2 matches at 7 bases. The material sequenced was peripheral blood. The source of this sequence is an adult woman with stable Graves' hyperthyroidism. CDR3 amino acids: CASSPGGTGANVLTF. CDR3 DNA sequence: TGTGCCAGCAGCCCCGGGGGGACTGGGGCCAACGTCCTGACTTTC.